This T cell receptor (beta chain) was identified in a study of blood T cell repertoires in COVID-19. The table came from immunoSEQ multiplex PCR; TCRdb's copy has only in-frame clones and leaves some out. The sample lists over 50,000 clones; 70% to 90% were seen once. CDR1 and CDR2 (germline): SGHAT, FQNNGV. This CDR3 has 13 residues. V was cut by 1 base and J by 4 bases, with 4 bases left in between. The chain couples TRBV11-2 to TRBJ1-4; D ambiguous. The material sequenced was peripheral blood. This clonotype was sampled from a man in his sixties or seventies with active COVID-19. CDR3 nucleotide sequence: TGTGCCAGCAGCTTAGTCGTTAATGAAAAACTGTTTTTT. This sequence encodes CASSLVVNEKLFF. The full variable domain, in which reference TRBV11-2 and TRBJ1-4 provide the parts outside the CDR3, is EAGVAQSPRYKIIEKRQSVAFWCNPISGHATLYWYQQILGQGPKLLIQFQNNGVVDDSQLPKDRFSAERLKGVDSTLKIQPAKLEDSAVYLCASSLVVNEKLFFGSGTQLSVL.